This TCR beta chain was identified during a study of Graves' ophthalmopathy and Graves' hyperthyroidism. Study as a whole: Peripheral blood was obtained at first diagnosis, ahead of any treatment. Study conclusions and caveats: Sensitivity of 65% to 71% and specificity of 72% to 85% were achieved by the model that predicted ophthalmopathy progression.

About this clonotype: The antigen remains unidentified.

The CDR3 is 15 amino acids. J gave up 7 bases and V 9 bases, and 12 bases lay outside the gene matches. CDR1 and CDR2 (germline): KGHDR, SFDVKD. The diagnostic workup employed clinical symptoms, serum thyroxine, TRAb, thyroid ultrasound and orbital computed tomography. CDR3 regions of TCR beta were amplified from RNA transcripts. HTBI-primed first-round RT-PCR preceded second-round multiplex PCR. Each CDR3 protein gets one entry after TCRdb re-called the multiplex PCR reads with MiXCR. The sample consists of about 14,000 distinct CDR3 sequences, approximately 53% of them appearing once. The chain is built from TRBV24-1 and TRBJ2-7, with TRBD2 identical over 12 bases. The TCR was taken from a woman aged 25 to 45 with Graves' ophthalmopathy. The specimen sequenced was peripheral blood. The CDR3 region has the DNA TGTGCCACCGAAGAGAAGACTAGCGGGAGTGTTGAGCAGTACTTC. It is translated as CATEEKTSGSVEQYF.